These T cell receptor beta chains were read from a single sample in a study of blood T cells in healthy people across ages. Via MiXCR, TCRdb re-called the 5' RACE reads, giving one row per CDR3 protein. Counted here are about 1.4 million distinct CDR3 sequences, 45% to 70% occurring once; the ten biggest clones make up over 5.5%. Material for sequencing was blood. The receptors come from a man between 18 and 35 years old in good health. Each CDR3 is given with its conserved first and last residue. The D gene is left open where the match is weak. Clone size is shown for a subset of rows, as once, few, many or a class of expanded clone.

len: 14; abundance: NA; d_gene: NA; v_gene: TRBV6-5; j_gene: TRBJ1-2; CDR3aa: CASSETGAHYGYTF; CDR3nt: TGTGCCAGCAGTGAGACAGGCGCGCACTATGGCTACACCTTC
len: 13; abundance: NA; d_gene: NA; v_gene: TRBV6-6; j_gene: TRBJ2-1; CDR3aa: CASSYALVNEQFF; CDR3nt: TGTGCCAGCAGTTACGCTCTAGTCAATGAGCAGTTCTTC
len: 16; abundance: NA; d_gene: NA; v_gene: TRBV6-6; j_gene: TRBJ2-2; CDR3aa: CATLTGPQPNTGELFF; CDR3nt: TGTGCCACCTTAACGGGGCCCCAGCCCAACACCGGGGAGCTGTTTTTT
len: 15; abundance: NA; d_gene: NA; v_gene: TRBV6-2/TRBV6-3; j_gene: TRBJ2-7; CDR3aa: CASTIRGAGRDEQYF; CDR3nt: TGTGCCAGCACCATACGAGGGGCAGGGCGCGACGAGCAGTACTTC
len: 12; abundance: NA; d_gene: TRBD1; v_gene: TRBV29-1; j_gene: TRBJ2-1; CDR3aa: CSVKGQGNEQFF; CDR3nt: TGCAGCGTGAAAGGACAGGGAAATGAGCAGTTCTTC
len: 11; abundance: NA; d_gene: TRBD2; v_gene: TRBV4-2; j_gene: TRBJ2-1; CDR3aa: CASSQRGGWFF; CDR3nt: TGTGCCAGCAGCCAACGGGGGGGTTGGTTCTTC
len: 13; abundance: few; d_gene: NA; v_gene: TRBV29-1; j_gene: TRBJ2-7; CDR3aa: CSASAASSYEQYF; CDR3nt: TGCAGCGCCTCGGCGGCCAGCTCCTACGAGCAGTACTTC
len: 16; abundance: few; d_gene: TRBD1; v_gene: TRBV28; j_gene: TRBJ2-3; CDR3aa: CASRLDVRTGPDTQYF; CDR3nt: TGTGCCAGCAGGTTAGATGTAAGGACAGGGCCAGATACGCAGTATTTT
len: 16; abundance: few; d_gene: TRBD1; v_gene: TRBV9; j_gene: TRBJ1-2; CDR3aa: CASSTENPGGLYGYTF; CDR3nt: TGTGCCAGCAGCACCGAGAATCCAGGGGGCCTCTATGGCTACACCTTC
len: 15; abundance: NA; d_gene: NA; v_gene: TRBV7-8; j_gene: TRBJ2-7; CDR3aa: CASSLALGEIYEQYF; CDR3nt: TGTGCCAGCAGCTTAGCTTTGGGGGAGATCTACGAGCAGTACTTC
len: 18; abundance: NA; d_gene: TRBD1; v_gene: TRBV4-1; j_gene: TRBJ2-6; CDR3aa: CASSQPTGGASGANVLTF; CDR3nt: TGCGCCAGCAGCCAACCGACAGGGGGCGCGAGTGGGGCCAACGTCCTGACTTTC
len: 15; abundance: NA; d_gene: TRBD1; v_gene: TRBV7-9; j_gene: TRBJ2-7; CDR3aa: CASSTRDSRYYEQYF; CDR3nt: TGTGCCAGCAGCACCCGGGACAGCCGATACTACGAGCAGTACTTC
len: 11; abundance: NA; d_gene: NA; v_gene: TRBV20-1; j_gene: TRBJ2-1; CDR3aa: CSQDRGNGQFF; CDR3nt: TGCAGTCAAGACCGGGGCAATGGGCAGTTCTTC
len: 15; abundance: NA; d_gene: TRBD1; v_gene: TRBV12-3/TRBV12-4; j_gene: TRBJ1-4; CDR3aa: CASRANRGTNEKLFF; CDR3nt: TGTGCCAGCAGAGCAAACAGGGGTACTAATGAAAAACTGTTTTTT
len: 14; abundance: NA; d_gene: NA; v_gene: TRBV6-5; j_gene: TRBJ1-1; CDR3aa: CASTNRDMNTEAFF; CDR3nt: TGTGCCAGCACGAACAGGGATATGAACACTGAAGCTTTCTTT
len: 18; abundance: NA; d_gene: TRBD2; v_gene: TRBV10-3; j_gene: TRBJ2-3; CDR3aa: CAISESTRGLGSTDTQYF; CDR3nt: TGTGCCATCAGTGAGTCGACTCGGGGACTAGGGAGCACAGATACGCAGTATTTT
len: 15; abundance: NA; d_gene: NA; v_gene: TRBV15; j_gene: TRBJ2-7; CDR3aa: CATSRDLAGGSEQYF; CDR3nt: TGTGCCACCAGCAGAGATCTAGCAGGAGGCTCTGAGCAGTACTTC
len: 14; abundance: few; d_gene: TRBD2; v_gene: TRBV15; j_gene: TRBJ2-3; CDR3aa: CATSILAGTDTQYF; CDR3nt: TGTGCCACCAGCATACTAGCGGGGACCGATACGCAGTATTTT
len: 17; abundance: NA; d_gene: NA; v_gene: TRBV6-6; j_gene: TRBJ1-5; CDR3aa: CASSYKTTWDINQPQHF; CDR3nt: TGTGCCAGCAGTTACAAAACCACCTGGGACATCAATCAGCCCCAGCATTTT
len: 16; abundance: NA; d_gene: NA; v_gene: TRBV7-9; j_gene: TRBJ2-1; CDR3aa: CASSLKAGGKYNEQFF; CDR3nt: TGTGCCAGCAGCTTAAAAGCAGGGGGGAAATACAATGAGCAGTTCTTC
len: 19; abundance: NA; d_gene: NA; v_gene: TRBV20-1; j_gene: TRBJ2-5; CDR3aa: CSARTKLLPGTPPQETQYF; CDR3nt: TGCAGTGCTAGAACAAAATTGCTCCCTGGGACACCGCCGCAAGAGACCCAGTACTTC
len: 14; abundance: NA; d_gene: TRBD1; v_gene: TRBV27; j_gene: TRBJ2-7; CDR3aa: CASSPLGQGHEQYF; CDR3nt: TGTGCCAGCAGTCCCCTAGGACAGGGCCACGAGCAGTACTTC
len: 15; abundance: NA; d_gene: NA; v_gene: TRBV21-1; j_gene: TRBJ2-3; CDR3aa: CASSPKRGEEATQYF; CDR3nt: TGTGCCAGCAGCCCAAAGCGGGGGGAAGAAGCTACGCAGTATTTT
len: 13; abundance: NA; d_gene: NA; v_gene: TRBV20-1; j_gene: TRBJ1-5; CDR3aa: CSARRGPYQPQHF; CDR3nt: TGCAGTGCTCGCCGGGGACCTTATCAGCCCCAGCATTTT
len: 12; abundance: NA; d_gene: NA; v_gene: TRBV5-6; j_gene: TRBJ2-7; CDR3aa: CASSLRPAEQYF; CDR3nt: TGTGCCAGCAGCTTGAGACCCGCCGAGCAGTACTTC
len: 12; abundance: NA; d_gene: NA; v_gene: TRBV6-1; j_gene: TRBJ1-2; CDR3aa: CASGTPMDGYTF; CDR3nt: TGTGCCAGCGGGACACCTATGGACGGCTACACCTTC
len: 13; abundance: NA; d_gene: NA; v_gene: TRBV4-1; j_gene: TRBJ2-7; CDR3aa: CASSHPDHYEQYF; CDR3nt: TGCGCCAGCAGCCACCCAGACCACTACGAGCAGTACTTC
len: 14; abundance: NA; d_gene: NA; v_gene: TRBV2; j_gene: TRBJ2-3; CDR3aa: CASLPDYGTDTQYF; CDR3nt: TGTGCCAGCCTCCCGGACTATGGCACAGATACGCAGTATTTT
len: 14; abundance: NA; d_gene: NA; v_gene: TRBV6-1; j_gene: TRBJ2-7; CDR3aa: CASSWTEGGYEQYF; CDR3nt: TGTGCCAGCAGCTGGACAGAGGGCGGCTACGAGCAGTACTTC
len: 14; abundance: NA; d_gene: TRBD2; v_gene: TRBV27; j_gene: TRBJ2-1; CDR3aa: CASRGREGRNEQFF; CDR3nt: TGTGCCAGCCGCGGGAGGGAGGGCCGGAATGAGCAGTTCTTC
len: 20; abundance: NA; d_gene: TRBD2; v_gene: TRBV24-1; j_gene: TRBJ2-1; CDR3aa: CATSDLNAGAGAKSYNEQFF; CDR3nt: TGTGCCACCAGTGATTTGAACGCGGGAGCGGGGGCGAAATCCTACAATGAGCAGTTCTTC
len: 13; abundance: NA; d_gene: NA; v_gene: TRBV20-1; j_gene: TRBJ2-5; CDR3aa: CSARGLLQETQYF; CDR3nt: TGCAGTGCCAGAGGACTACTCCAAGAGACCCAGTACTTC
len: 11; abundance: few; d_gene: NA; v_gene: TRBV20-1; j_gene: TRBJ2-7; CDR3aa: CSAGGHDEQYF; CDR3nt: TGCAGTGCTGGGGGCCATGACGAGCAGTACTTC
len: 17; abundance: NA; d_gene: NA; v_gene: TRBV6-5; j_gene: TRBJ1-4; CDR3aa: CASSYWPSTASNEKLFF; CDR3nt: TGTGCCAGCAGTTACTGGCCCAGCACAGCTTCTAATGAAAAACTGTTTTTT
len: 16; abundance: few; d_gene: TRBD1; v_gene: TRBV25-1; j_gene: TRBJ2-7; CDR3aa: CASSEWGQGVGYEQYF; CDR3nt: TGTGCCAGCAGTGAATGGGGACAGGGGGTTGGATACGAGCAGTACTTC
len: 14; abundance: NA; d_gene: NA; v_gene: TRBV6-1; j_gene: TRBJ2-5; CDR3aa: CASSLSTGRETQYF; CDR3nt: TGTGCCAGCAGTCTCAGCACAGGGCGGGAGACCCAGTACTTC
len: 15; abundance: NA; d_gene: NA; v_gene: TRBV20-1; j_gene: TRBJ2-3; CDR3aa: CSARARGELTDTQYF; CDR3nt: TGCAGTGCTAGAGCAAGGGGGGAGCTCACAGATACGCAGTATTTT
len: 15; abundance: NA; d_gene: NA; v_gene: TRBV6-2/TRBV6-3; j_gene: TRBJ2-1; CDR3aa: CASSSGYFSYNEQFF; CDR3nt: TGTGCCAGCAGCTCAGGGTACTTCTCCTACAATGAGCAGTTCTTC
len: 12; abundance: NA; d_gene: NA; v_gene: TRBV20-1; j_gene: TRBJ2-4; CDR3aa: CSAGLAKNIQYF; CDR3nt: TGCAGTGCGGGCTTAGCCAAAAACATTCAGTACTTC